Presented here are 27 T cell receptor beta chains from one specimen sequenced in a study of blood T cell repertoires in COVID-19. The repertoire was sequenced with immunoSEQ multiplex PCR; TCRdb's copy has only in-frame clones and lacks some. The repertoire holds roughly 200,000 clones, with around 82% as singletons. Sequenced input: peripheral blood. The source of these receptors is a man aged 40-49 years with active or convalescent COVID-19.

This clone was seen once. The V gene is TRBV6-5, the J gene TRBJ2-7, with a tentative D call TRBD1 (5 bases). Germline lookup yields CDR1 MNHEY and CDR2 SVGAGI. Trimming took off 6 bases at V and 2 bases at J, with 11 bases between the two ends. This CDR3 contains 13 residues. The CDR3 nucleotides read TGTGCCAGCAGACAACAGGAACCCTACGAGCAGTACTTC. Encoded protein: CASRQQEPYEQYF.

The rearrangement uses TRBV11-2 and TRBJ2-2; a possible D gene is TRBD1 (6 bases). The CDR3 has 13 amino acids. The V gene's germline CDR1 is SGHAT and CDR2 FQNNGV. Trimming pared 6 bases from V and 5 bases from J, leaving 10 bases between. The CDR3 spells CASRTGSTGELFF. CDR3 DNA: TGTGCCAGCAGAACAGGGTCGACCGGGGAGCTGTTTTTT.

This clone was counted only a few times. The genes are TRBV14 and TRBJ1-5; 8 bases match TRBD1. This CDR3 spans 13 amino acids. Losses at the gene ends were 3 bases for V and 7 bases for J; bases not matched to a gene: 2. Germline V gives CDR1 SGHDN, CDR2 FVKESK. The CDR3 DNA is TGTGCCAGCAGCCAGGGACAGGAACAGCCCCAGCATTTT. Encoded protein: CASSQGQEQPQHF.

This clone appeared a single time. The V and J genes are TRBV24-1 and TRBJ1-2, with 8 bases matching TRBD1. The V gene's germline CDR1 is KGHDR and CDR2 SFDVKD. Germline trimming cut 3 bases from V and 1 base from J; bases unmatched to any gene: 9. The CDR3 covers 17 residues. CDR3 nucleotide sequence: TGTGCCACCAGTGATCGGACATACGGACAGGGTAACTATGGCTACACCTTC. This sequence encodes CATSDRTYGQGNYGYTF.

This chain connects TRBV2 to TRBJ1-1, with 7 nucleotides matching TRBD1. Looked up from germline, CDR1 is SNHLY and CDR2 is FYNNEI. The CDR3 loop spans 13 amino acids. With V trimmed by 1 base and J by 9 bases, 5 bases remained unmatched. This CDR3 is CASSEGGRGKAFF. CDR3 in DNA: TGTGCCAGCAGTGAAGGTGGCAGGGGGAAAGCTTTCTTT.

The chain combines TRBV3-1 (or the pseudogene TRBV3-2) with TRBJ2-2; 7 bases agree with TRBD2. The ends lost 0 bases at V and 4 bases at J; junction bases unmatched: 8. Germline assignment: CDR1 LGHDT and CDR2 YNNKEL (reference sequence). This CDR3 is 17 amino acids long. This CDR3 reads CASSQDLGGRATGELFF. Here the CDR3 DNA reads TGTGCCAGCAGCCAAGATCTCGGCGGGAGAGCCACCGGGGAGCTGTTTTTT.

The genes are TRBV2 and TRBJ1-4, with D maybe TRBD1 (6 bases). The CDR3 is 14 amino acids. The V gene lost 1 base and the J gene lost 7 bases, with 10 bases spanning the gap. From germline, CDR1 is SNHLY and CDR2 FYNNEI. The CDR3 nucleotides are TGTGCCAGCAGTGAAGACAGGGTGACTGAAAAACTGTTTTTT. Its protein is CASSEDRVTEKLFF.

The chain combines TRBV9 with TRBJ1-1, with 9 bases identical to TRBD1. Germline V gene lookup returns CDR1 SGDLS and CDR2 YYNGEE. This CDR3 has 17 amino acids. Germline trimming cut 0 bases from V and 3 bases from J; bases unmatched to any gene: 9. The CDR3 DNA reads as TGTGCCAGCAGCGTAGAAACAGGGGGCATAACGGACACTGAAGCTTTCTTT. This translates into CASSVETGGITDTEAFF.

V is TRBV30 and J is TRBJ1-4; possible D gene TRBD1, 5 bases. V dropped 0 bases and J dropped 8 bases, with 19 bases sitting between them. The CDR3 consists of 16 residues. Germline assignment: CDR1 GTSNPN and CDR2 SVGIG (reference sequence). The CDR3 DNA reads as TGTGCCTGGAGTGTCGGGGCGGGGGGTTTCGGGGAAAAACTGTTTTTT. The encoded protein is CAWSVGAGGFGEKLFF. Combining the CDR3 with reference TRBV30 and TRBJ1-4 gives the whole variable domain SQTIHQWPATLVQPVGSPLSLECTVEGTSNPNLYWYRQAAGRGLQLLFYSVGIGQISSEVPQNLSASRPQDRQFILSSKKLLLSDSGFYLCAWSVGAGGFGEKLFFGSGTQLSVL.

The CDR3 region is CASSSSGQGVYGYTF. CDR3 in DNA: TGTGCCAGCAGTTCCTCGGGACAGGGGGTCTATGGCTACACCTTC. The gene calls are TRBV28 and TRBJ1-2; TRBD1 matches at 11 bases. The CDR3 runs 15 residues. The V gene end was trimmed by 4 bases and the J gene end by 4 bases; junction bases not matched to a gene: 5. Germline CDR1 reads MDHEN; CDR2 reads SYDVKM.

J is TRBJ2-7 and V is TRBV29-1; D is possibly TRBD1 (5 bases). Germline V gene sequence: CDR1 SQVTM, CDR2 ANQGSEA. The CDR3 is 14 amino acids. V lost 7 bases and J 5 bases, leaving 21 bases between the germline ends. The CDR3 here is CSATGASTFHEQYF. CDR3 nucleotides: TGCAGCGCCACTGGGGCGAGTACCTTCCACGAGCAGTACTTC.

CDR3 sequence (DNA): TGTGCCTGGATGGGGGAGGGTGAAGCTTTCTTT. It translates to CAWMGEGEAFF. The J gene is TRBJ1-1, the V gene TRBV30; tentative D call: TRBD1 (5 bases). Germline CDR1 reads GTSNPN; CDR2 reads SVGIG (reference sequence). With 4 bases removed from V and 7 bases from J, the gap between germline ends came to 10 bases. The CDR3 totals 11 residues.

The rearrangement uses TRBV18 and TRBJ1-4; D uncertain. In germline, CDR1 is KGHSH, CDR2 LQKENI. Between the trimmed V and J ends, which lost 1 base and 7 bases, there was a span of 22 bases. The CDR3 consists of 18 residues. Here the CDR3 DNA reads TGTGCCAGCTCACCACGACTAACAGAAAGTTGGCAGGTTGAAAAACTGTTTTTT. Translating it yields CASSPRLTESWQVEKLFF.

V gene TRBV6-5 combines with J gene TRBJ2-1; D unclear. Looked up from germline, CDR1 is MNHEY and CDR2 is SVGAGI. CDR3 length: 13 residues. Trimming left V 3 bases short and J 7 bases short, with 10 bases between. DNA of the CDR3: TGTGCCAGCAGTTATATTCGGGTTAATGAGCAGTTCTTC. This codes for CASSYIRVNEQFF.

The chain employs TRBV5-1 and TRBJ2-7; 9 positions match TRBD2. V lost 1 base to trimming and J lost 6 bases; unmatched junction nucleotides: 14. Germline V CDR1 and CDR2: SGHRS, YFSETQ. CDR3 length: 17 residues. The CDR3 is CASSLTPAGGGDGEQYF. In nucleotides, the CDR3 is TGCGCCAGCAGCTTGACTCCAGCGGGAGGAGGGGACGGCGAGCAGTACTTC.

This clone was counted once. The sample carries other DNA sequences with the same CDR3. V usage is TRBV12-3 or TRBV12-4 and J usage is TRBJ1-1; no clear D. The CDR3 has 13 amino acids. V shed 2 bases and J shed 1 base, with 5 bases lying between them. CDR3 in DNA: TGTGCCAGCAGTTTAACGGGGAACACTGAAGCTTTCTTT. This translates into CASSLTGNTEAFF.

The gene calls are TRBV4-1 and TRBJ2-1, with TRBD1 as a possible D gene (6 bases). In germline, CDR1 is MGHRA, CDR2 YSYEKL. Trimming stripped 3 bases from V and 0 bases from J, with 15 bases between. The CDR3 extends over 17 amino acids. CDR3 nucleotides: TGCGCCAGCAGCCAGGGGGCGACGGTAAGCTCCTACAATGAGCAGTTCTTC. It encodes CASSQGATVSSYNEQFF.

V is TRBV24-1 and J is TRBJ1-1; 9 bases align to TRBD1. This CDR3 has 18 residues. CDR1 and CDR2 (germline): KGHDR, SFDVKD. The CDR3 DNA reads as TGTGGACTGACGAAGGACAGGGGAGATGGCCCTTTGAACACTGAAGCTTTCTTT. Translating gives CGLTKDRGDGPLNTEAFF.

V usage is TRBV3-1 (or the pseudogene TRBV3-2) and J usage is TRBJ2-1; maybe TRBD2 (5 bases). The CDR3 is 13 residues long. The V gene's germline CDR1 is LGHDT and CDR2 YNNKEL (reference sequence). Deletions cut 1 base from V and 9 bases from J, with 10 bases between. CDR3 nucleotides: TGTGCCAGCAGCCAAGCGGACTTGGTTGAGCAGTTCTTC. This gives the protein CASSQADLVEQFF.

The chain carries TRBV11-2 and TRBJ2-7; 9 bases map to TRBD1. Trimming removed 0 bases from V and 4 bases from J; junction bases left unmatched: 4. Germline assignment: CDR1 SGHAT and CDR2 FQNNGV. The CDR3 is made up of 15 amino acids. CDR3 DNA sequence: TGTGCCAGCAGCTTAGAGTCCGGGACAGGGTACGAGCAGTACTTC. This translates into CASSLESGTGYEQYF.

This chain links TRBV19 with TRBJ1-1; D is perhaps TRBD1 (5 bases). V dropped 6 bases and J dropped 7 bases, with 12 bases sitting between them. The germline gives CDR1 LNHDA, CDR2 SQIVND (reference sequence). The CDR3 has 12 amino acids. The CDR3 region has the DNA TGTGCCAGTAGACCGGAGGGGATTGAAGCTTTCTTT. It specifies CASRPEGIEAFF.

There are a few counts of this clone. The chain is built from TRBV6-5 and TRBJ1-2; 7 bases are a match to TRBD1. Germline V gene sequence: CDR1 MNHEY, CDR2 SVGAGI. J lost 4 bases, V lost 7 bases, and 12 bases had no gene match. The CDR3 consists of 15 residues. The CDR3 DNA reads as TGTGCCAGCACCCAGAGGACAGGAAGCCTCTATGGCTACACCTTC. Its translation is CASTQRTGSLYGYTF.

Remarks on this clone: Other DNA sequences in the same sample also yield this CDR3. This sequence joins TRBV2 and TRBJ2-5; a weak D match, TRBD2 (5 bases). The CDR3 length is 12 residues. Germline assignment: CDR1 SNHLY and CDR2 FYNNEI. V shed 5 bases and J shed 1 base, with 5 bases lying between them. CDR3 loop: CASSRGQETQYF. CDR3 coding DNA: TGTGCCAGCAGTCGGGGCCAAGAGACCCAGTACTTC.

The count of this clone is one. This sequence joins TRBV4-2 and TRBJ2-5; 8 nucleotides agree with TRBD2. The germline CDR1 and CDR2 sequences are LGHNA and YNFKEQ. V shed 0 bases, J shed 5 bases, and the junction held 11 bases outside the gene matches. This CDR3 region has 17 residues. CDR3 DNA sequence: TGTGCCAGCAGCCAAGAGAACGTCCGGCGGGGGGCGGAGACCCAGTACTTC. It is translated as CASSQENVRRGAETQYF.

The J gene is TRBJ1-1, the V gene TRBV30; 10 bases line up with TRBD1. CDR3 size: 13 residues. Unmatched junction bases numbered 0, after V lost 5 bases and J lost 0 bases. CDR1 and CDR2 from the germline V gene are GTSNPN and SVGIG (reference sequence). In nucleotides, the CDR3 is TGTGCCTGGGGGACAGGGGTGAACACTGAAGCTTTCTTT. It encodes CAWGTGVNTEAFF.

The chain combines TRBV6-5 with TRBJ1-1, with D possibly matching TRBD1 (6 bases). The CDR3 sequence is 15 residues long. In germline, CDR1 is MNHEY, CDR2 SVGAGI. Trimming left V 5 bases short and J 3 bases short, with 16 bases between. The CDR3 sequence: CASSINRAVYTEAFF. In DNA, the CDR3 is TGTGCCAGCAGTATAAACAGGGCCGTGTACACTGAAGCTTTCTTT.

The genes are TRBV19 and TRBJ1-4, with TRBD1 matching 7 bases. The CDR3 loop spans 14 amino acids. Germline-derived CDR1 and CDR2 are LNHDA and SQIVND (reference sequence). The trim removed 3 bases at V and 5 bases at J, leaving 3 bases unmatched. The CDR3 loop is CASSIRDRNEKLFF. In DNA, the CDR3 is TGTGCCAGTAGTATCCGGGACAGAAATGAAAAACTGTTTTTT.